These 3 T cell receptor beta chains originate from one sample sequenced in a study of tumor and adjacent non-tumor tissue in lung cancer. A modified ARM-PCR protocol with three rounds of nested PCR amplified TCRbeta. TCRdb re-analysed the multiplex PCR reads in MiXCR, keeping a single row per CDR3 protein. The profile shows about 93,000 distinct CDR3 sequences, 65% to 75% of them singletons. RNA was extracted from bulk tissue without any cell sorting. The sequenced material came from lung tumor tissue. The receptors stem from a man in his sixties with non-small cell lung cancer.

This clonotype was seen many times. The chain links TRBV20-1 to TRBJ2-3; D may be TRBD2 (6 bases). Germline V gene sequence: CDR1 DFQATT, CDR2 SNEGSKA (reference sequence). The ends were cut back, 7 bases at V and 2 bases at J, with 16 bases in the middle. The CDR3 loop spans 14 amino acids. As DNA, the CDR3 is TGCAGTGTGGCCGGGACTCCGATCACAGATACGCAGTATTTT. As protein: CSVAGTPITDTQYF.

Points on this clonotype: At one end the junction does not follow the germline gene, possibly because of a read error. This chain uses TRBV5-1 with TRBJ2-7; D possibly uses TRBD1 or TRBD2 (5 bases each). CDR1 SGHRS and CDR2 YFSETQ come from the germline V gene. The CDR3 sequence is 13 residues long. The CDR3 loop is CTSSSGPTYEQYF. CDR3 DNA: TGCACCAGCAGCTCGGGACCAACCTACGAACAGTACTTC.

With regard to this clonotype: The junction differs from germline at one of its ends, possibly a read error. The chain employs TRBV29-1 and TRBJ2-1; D is unclear. This CDR3 contains 14 residues. Germline CDR1 and CDR2: SQVTM and ANQGSEA. DNA of the CDR3: TGCAGCGCCGCGAAAGGCGTCTCCAACAATGAGCAGTTCTTC. Protein: CSAAKGVSNNEQFF.